The clone carrying this T cell receptor beta chain was seen a handful of times. Its antigen is unknown. CDR3 length equals 13 residues. Germline assignment: CDR1 SNHLY and CDR2 FYNNEI. V gave up 4 bases and J gave up 2 bases, with 6 bases separating them. The record originates from a study of immune evolution from preneoplasia to lung adenocarcinoma. The method was immunoSEQ multiplex PCR; TCRdb's version includes in-frame clones alone and lacks a portion of them. The sample includes more than 9,000 clones, about four fifths of them seen just once. Overall study results and limits: Normal lung had highest clonality; later lesions appeared denser, more diverse.

Histologic diagnosis was independently verified by two lung pathologists. This chain connects TRBV2 to TRBJ1-3, with D uncertain. This TCR was recovered from a person aged 65 to 85 with lung adenocarcinoma. What was sequenced was FFPE minimally invasive lung adenocarcinoma tissue. The CDR3 DNA reads TGTGCCAGCAGTGGAGGGCCTGGAAACACCATATATTTT. Translation gives CASSGGPGNTIYF.